This TCR beta chain appears in the sequencing data of a study of blood T cells in healthy people across ages. This clonotype was observed once. CDR1 MDHEN and CDR2 SYDVKM come from the germline V gene. This CDR3 has 14 residues. V was clipped by 8 bases and J by 0 bases, with 13 bases between them. With a J-beta primer mix and a sample-barcoded 5' primer, a second PCR ran 7 to 11 cycles. Via MiXCR, TCRdb re-called the 5' RACE reads, giving one row per CDR3 protein. This table has about 1.8 million distinct CDR3 sequences, about 50% appearing once. The receptor comes from a woman aged 40 to 49 in good health. The sequencing sample was made of blood. V gene TRBV28 combines with J gene TRBJ1-2; tentatively, D is TRBD1 (6 bases). The CDR3 DNA reads TGTGCCAGCCGGGGGCGGAACACTAACTATGGCTACACCTTC. This encodes CASRGRNTNYGYTF.